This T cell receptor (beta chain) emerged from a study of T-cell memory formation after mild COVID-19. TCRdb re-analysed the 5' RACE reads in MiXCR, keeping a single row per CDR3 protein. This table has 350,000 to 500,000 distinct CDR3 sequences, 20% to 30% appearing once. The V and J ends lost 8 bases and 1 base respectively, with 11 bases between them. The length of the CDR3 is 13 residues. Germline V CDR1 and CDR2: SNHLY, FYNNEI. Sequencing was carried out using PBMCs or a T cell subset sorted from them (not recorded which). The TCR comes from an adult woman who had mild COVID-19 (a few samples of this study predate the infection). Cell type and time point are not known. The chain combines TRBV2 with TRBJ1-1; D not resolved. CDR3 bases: TGTGCCAGCTTGGCAAATTCGAACACTGAAGCTTTCTTT. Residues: CASLANSNTEAFF.